These 11 T cell receptor beta chains originate from one sample sequenced in a study of T-cell memory formation after mild COVID-19. MiXCR was run by TCRdb on the 5' RACE reads, yielding one entry per CDR3 protein. The sample consists of about 340,000 distinct CDR3 sequences, under 15% of them appearing once. The sequenced sample was PBMCs or a T cell subset sorted from them (not recorded which). The receptor set was obtained from a man aged 18 to 30 who had mild COVID-19 (a few samples of this study predate the infection). Cell type and time point are not known.

This chain joins TRBV19 and TRBJ1-5; the D is unclear. The CDR3 length is 15 residues. Germline V gene data show CDR1 as LNHDA and CDR2 as SQIVND (reference sequence). Trimming removed 8 bases at V and 1 base at J, with 15 bases between. The CDR3 DNA follows: TGTGCCAGTGACTTGAGAGCTCGGAGCAATCAGCCCCAGCATTTT. The encoded protein is CASDLRARSNQPQHF.

This clonotype was detected ten times or more. The gene calls are TRBV7-9 and TRBJ1-2; possible D gene TRBD1, 5 bases. Trimming pared 3 bases from V and 4 bases from J, leaving 12 bases between. Looked up from germline, CDR1 is SEHNR and CDR2 is FQNEAQ (reference sequence). The CDR3 has 14 residues. CDR3 nucleotide sequence: TGTGCCAGCAGCTTTGGGGCAGCGACCTATGGCTACACCTTC. The encoded protein is CASSFGAATYGYTF.

This clonotype was seen a handful of times. This chain connects TRBV10-2 to TRBJ2-1; D is possibly TRBD2 (7 bases). Deletions cut 10 bases from V and 3 bases from J, with 25 bases between. The germline V gene has CDR1 WSHSY and CDR2 SAAADI. The CDR3 contains 17 residues. The CDR3 loop reads CATFSGGGALFYNEQFF. The CDR3 DNA follows: TGCGCCACATTCAGCGGAGGGGGGGCTTTATTCTACAATGAGCAGTTCTTC.

This clonotype was detected a few times. The gene calls are TRBV20-1 and TRBJ1-1; D remains ambiguous. CDR1 and CDR2 (germline): DFQATT, SNEGSKA (reference sequence). The CDR3 has 14 amino acids. Deletions cut 0 bases from V and 0 bases from J, with 8 bases between. CDR3 coding DNA: TGCAGTGCTAGAGATGTAGCGGTGAACACTGAAGCTTTCTTT. Its translation: CSARDVAVNTEAFF.

This clonotype was seen only a few times. This chain joins TRBV5-6 and TRBJ2-3; TRBD2 matches at 11 bases. The V gene's germline CDR1 is SGHDT and CDR2 YYEEEE. J gave up 2 bases and V 2 bases, and 4 bases lay outside the gene matches. The CDR3 sequence is 16 residues long. CDR3 coding DNA: TGTGCCAGCAGCTTTACGGGACTAGCGGTCACAGATACGCAGTATTTT. Protein sequence: CASSFTGLAVTDTQYF. The full variable domain, in which reference TRBV5-6 and TRBJ2-3 provide the parts outside the CDR3, is DAGVTQSPTHLIKTRGQQVTLRCSPKSGHDTVSWYQQALGQGPQFIFQYYEEEERQRGNFPDRFSGHQFPNYSSELNVNALLLGDSALYLCASSFTGLAVTDTQYFGPGTRLTVL.

This clonotype was found a few times. V is TRBV24-1 and J is TRBJ2-1; 8 bases map to TRBD1. CDR1 and CDR2 (germline): KGHDR, SFDVKD. V trimming: 3 bases; J trimming: 4 bases; junction bases outside the gene matches: 7. CDR3 length: 16 residues. The CDR3 nucleotides read TGTGCCACCAGTGATCCAAGGACAGGGTCTTACAATGAGCAGTTCTTC. This translates into CATSDPRTGSYNEQFF.

This clonotype showed up just a few times. This rearrangement joins TRBV29-1 to TRBJ2-3; no clear D. Germline lookup yields CDR1 SQVTM and CDR2 ANQGSEA. CDR3 length: 13 amino acids. The V end lost 3 bases, the J end lost 2 bases, and 9 bases lay between the germline ends. CDR3 sequence: CSVEKLDTDTQYF. The CDR3 nucleotides are TGCAGCGTTGAGAAATTGGACACAGATACGCAGTATTTT.

At least ten counts were recorded for this clonotype. The rearrangement links TRBV7-6 to TRBJ2-7, with D perhaps matching TRBD2 (6 bases). The ends were cut back, 5 bases at V and 0 bases at J, with 17 bases in the middle. The CDR3 sequence is 16 residues long. The germline gives CDR1 SGHVS, CDR2 FNYEAQ. The CDR3 nucleotides read TGTGCCAGCAGCCCACGGATCCGGGGGACCTCCTACGAGCAGTACTTC. This translates into CASSPRIRGTSYEQYF.

The gene calls are TRBV4-2 and TRBJ1-5; TRBD1 agrees at 7 bases. The CDR3 length is 15 residues. Germline CDR1 LGHNA, CDR2 YNFKEQ. V dropped 3 bases and J dropped 5; count of bases not matched to a gene: 7. The CDR3, as DNA: TGTGCCAGCAGCCAGAACAGGGGAGCGGATCAGCCCCAGCATTTT. Translation gives CASSQNRGADQPQHF.

This clonotype occurred a few times. The rearrangement links TRBV9 to TRBJ1-4, with a weak D call TRBD1 (6 bases). The V end lost 2 bases, the J end lost 8 bases, and 13 bases lay between the germline ends. Per the germline V gene, CDR1 is SGDLS and CDR2 is YYNGEE. This CDR3 has 14 amino acids. CDR3 DNA sequence: TGTGCCAGCAGCGTCGAGGGGGTCGGGGAAAAACTGTTTTTT. Encoded protein: CASSVEGVGEKLFF.

V usage is TRBV7-9 and J usage is TRBJ2-5; D gene ambiguous. V lost 10 bases and J lost 0, with 18 bases in between. The CDR3 runs to 15 residues. CDR1 and CDR2 (germline): SEHNR, FQNEAQ (reference sequence). CDR3 DNA: TGTGCCACCATACCATCGGCAGAGGACCAAGAGACCCAGTACTTC. This gives the protein CATIPSAEDQETQYF.